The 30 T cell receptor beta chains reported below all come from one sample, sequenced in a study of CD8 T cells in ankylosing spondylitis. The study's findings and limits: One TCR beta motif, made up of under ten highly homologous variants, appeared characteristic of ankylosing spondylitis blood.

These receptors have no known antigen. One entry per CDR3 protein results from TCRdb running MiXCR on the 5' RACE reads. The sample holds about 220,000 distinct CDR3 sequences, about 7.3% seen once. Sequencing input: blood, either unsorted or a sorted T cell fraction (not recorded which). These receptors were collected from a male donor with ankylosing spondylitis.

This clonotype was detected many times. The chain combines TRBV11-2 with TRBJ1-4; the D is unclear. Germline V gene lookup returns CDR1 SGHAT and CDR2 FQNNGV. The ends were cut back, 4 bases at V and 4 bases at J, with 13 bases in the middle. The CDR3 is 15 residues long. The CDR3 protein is CASSYSGRVNEKLFF. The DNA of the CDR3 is TGTGCCAGCAGCTATTCAGGACGGGTTAATGAAAAACTGTTTTTT.

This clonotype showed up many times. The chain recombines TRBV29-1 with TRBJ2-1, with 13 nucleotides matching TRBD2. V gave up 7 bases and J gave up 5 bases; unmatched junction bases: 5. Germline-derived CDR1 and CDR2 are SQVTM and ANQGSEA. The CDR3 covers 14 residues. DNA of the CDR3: TGCAGCGGCGCCGGGACTAGCGGGAACAATGAGCAGTTCTTC. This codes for CSGAGTSGNNEQFF.

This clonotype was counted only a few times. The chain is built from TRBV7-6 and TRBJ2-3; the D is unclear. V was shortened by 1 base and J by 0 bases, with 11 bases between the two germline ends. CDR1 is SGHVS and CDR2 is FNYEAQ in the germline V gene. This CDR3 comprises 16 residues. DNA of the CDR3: TGTGCCAGCAGCTTAGAGCCCGCCTCCAGCACAGATACGCAGTATTTT. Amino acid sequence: CASSLEPASSTDTQYF.

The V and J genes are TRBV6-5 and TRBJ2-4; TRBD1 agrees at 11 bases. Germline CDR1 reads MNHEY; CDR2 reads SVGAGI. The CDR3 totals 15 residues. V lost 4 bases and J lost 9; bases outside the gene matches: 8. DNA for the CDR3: TGTGCCAGCAGTTCCGGGACAGGGGGACTGGGCATTCAGTACTTC. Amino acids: CASSSGTGGLGIQYF.

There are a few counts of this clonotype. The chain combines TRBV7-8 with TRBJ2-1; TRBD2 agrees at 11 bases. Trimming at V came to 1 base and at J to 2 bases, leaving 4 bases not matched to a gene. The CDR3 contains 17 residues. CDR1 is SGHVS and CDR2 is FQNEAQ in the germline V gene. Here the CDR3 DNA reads TGTGCCAGCAGCTTAGGGGGACTAGCGGAGGCCTACAATGAGCAGTTCTTC. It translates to CASSLGGLAEAYNEQFF.

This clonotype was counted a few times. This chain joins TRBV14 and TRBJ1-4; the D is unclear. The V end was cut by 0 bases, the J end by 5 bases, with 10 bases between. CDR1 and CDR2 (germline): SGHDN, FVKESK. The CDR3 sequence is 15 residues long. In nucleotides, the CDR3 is TGTGCCAGCAGCCAAGATATAAGGGAAAATGAAAAACTGTTTTTT. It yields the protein CASSQDIRENEKLFF.

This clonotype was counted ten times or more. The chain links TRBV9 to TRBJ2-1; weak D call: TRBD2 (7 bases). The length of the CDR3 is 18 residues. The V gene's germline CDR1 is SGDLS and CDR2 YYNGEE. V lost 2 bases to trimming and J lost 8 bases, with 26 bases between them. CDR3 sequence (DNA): TGTGCCAGCAGCGTCTTTTCTCGTGGGGGGGCGGTTAAGTATGAGCAGTTCTTC. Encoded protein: CASSVFSRGGAVKYEQFF.

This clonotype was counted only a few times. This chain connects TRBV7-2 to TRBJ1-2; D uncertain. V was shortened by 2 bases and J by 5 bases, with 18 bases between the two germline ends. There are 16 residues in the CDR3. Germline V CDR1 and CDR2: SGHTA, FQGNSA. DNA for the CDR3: TGTGCCAGCAGCTTACGGCCCGTGATTAGCCCGTATGGCTACACCTTC. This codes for CASSLRPVISPYGYTF.

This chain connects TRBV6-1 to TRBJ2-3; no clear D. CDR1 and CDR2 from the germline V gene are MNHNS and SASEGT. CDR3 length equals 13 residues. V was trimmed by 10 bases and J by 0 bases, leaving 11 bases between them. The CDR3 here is CATRAPSTDTQYF. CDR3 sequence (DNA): TGTGCCACTAGGGCCCCTAGCACAGATACGCAGTATTTT.

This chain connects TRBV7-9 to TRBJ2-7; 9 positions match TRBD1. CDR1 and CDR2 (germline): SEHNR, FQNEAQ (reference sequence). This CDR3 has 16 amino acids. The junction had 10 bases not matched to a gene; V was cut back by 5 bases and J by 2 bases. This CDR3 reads CASSPAQGQGTYEQYF. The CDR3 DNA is TGTGCCAGCAGCCCCGCTCAAGGACAGGGGACCTACGAGCAGTACTTC.

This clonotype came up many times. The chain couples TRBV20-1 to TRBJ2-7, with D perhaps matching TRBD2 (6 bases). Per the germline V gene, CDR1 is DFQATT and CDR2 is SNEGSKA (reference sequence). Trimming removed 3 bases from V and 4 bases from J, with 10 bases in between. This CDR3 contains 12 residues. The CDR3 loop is CSASGRSYEQYF. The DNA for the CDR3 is TGCAGTGCTAGCGGGAGATCGTACGAGCAGTACTTC.

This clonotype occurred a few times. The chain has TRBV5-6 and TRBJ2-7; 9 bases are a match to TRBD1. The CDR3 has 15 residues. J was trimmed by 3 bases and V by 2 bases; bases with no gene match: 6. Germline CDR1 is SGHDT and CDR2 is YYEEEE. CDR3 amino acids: CASSLSQGAIYEQYF. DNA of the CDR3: TGTGCCAGCAGCTTATCACAGGGGGCAATCTACGAGCAGTACTTC.

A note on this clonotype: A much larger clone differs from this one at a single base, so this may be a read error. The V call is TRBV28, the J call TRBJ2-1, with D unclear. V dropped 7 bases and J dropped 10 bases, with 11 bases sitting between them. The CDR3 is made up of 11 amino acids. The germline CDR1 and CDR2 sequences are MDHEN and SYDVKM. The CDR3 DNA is TGTGCCAGCAATTTCACCCGGGAGCAGTTCTTC. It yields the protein CASNFTREQFF.

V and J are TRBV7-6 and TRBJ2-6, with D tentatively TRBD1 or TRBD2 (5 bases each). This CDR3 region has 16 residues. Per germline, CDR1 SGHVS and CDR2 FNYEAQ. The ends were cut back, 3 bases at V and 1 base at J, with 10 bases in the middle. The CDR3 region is CASSLAWGSGANVLTF. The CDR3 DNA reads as TGTGCCAGCAGCTTGGCGTGGGGGTCTGGGGCCAACGTCCTGACTTTC.

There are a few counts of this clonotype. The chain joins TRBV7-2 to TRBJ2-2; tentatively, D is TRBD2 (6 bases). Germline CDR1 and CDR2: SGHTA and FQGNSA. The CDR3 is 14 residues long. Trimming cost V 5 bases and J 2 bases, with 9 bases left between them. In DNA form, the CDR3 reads TGTGCCAGCAGCCGGGACTTCAACACCGGGGAGCTGTTTTTT. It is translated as CASSRDFNTGELFF.

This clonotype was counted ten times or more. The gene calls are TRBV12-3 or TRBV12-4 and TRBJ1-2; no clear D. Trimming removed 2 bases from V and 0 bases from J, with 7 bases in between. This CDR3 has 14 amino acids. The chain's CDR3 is CASSLSRANYGYTF. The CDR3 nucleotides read TGTGCCAGCAGTTTAAGTCGGGCTAACTATGGCTACACCTTC.

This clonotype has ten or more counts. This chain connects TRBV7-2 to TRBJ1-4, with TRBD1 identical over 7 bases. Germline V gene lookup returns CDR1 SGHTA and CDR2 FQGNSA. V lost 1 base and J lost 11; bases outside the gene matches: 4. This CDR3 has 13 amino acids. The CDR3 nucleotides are TGTGCCAGCAGCTTAGTGGGCAGGGGGAAACTGTTTTTT. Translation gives CASSLVGRGKLFF.

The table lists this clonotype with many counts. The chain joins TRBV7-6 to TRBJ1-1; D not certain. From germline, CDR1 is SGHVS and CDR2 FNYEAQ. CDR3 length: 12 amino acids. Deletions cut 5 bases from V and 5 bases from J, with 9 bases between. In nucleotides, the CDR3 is TGTGCCAGCAGCCCGGTGGGTACTGAAGCTTTCTTT. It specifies CASSPVGTEAFF.

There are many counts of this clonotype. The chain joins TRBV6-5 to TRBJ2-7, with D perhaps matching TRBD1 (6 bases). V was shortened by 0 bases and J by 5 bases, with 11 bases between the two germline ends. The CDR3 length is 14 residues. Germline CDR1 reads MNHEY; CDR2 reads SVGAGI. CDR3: CASSYSNRADEQYF. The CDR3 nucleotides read TGTGCCAGCAGTTACTCGAACAGGGCAGACGAGCAGTACTTC.

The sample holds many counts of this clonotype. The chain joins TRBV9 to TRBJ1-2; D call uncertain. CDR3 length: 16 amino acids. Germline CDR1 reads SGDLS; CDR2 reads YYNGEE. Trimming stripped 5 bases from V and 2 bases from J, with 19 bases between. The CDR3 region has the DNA TGTGCCAGCAGTTATTCCCGGGCTCTGAGCAACTATGGCTACACCTTC. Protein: CASSYSRALSNYGYTF.

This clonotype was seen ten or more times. CDR3 in DNA: TGTGCCAGCAGCTCCGGCAGCGGCTACGAGCAGTACTTC. This translates into CASSSGSGYEQYF. The chain has TRBV7-9 and TRBJ2-7; a possible D gene is TRBD2 (5 bases). The CDR3 contains 13 residues. Trimming took off 4 bases at V and 3 bases at J, with 10 bases between the two ends. Germline CDR1 and CDR2: SEHNR and FQNEAQ (reference sequence).

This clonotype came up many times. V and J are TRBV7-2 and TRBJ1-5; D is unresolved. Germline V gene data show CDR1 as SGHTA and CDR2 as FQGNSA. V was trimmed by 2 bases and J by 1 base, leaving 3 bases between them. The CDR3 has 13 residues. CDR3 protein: CASSLLSNQPQHF. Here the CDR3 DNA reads TGTGCCAGCAGCTTACTCAGCAATCAGCCCCAGCATTTT.

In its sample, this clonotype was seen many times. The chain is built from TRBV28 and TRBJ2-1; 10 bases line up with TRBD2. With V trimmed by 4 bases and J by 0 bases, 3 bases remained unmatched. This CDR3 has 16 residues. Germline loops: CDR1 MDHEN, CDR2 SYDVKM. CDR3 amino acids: CASSSRLAGSYNEQFF. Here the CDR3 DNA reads TGTGCCAGCAGTTCCCGACTAGCGGGCTCCTACAATGAGCAGTTCTTC.

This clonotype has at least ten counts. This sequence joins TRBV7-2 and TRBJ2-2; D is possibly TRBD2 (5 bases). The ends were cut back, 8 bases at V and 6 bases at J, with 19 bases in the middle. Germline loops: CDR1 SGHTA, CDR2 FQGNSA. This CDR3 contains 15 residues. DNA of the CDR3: TGTGCCAGCGGACTCGGGCAGGTCTGGGCCGGGGAGCTGTTTTTT. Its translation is CASGLGQVWAGELFF. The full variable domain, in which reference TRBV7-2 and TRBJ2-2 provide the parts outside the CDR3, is GAGVSQSPSNKVTEKGKDVELRCDPISGHTALYWYRQSLGQGLEFLIYFQGNSAPDKSGLPSDRFSAERTGGSVSTLTIQRTQQEDSAVYLCASGLGQVWAGELFFGEGSRLTVL.

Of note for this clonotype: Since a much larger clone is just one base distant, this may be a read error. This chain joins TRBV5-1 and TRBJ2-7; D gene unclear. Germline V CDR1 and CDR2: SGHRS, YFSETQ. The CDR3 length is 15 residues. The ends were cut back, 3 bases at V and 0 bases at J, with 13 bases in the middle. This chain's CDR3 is CASSSYPTNSYEQYF. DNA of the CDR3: TGCGCCAGCAGCTCTTACCCGACAAACTCCTACGAGCAGTACTTC.

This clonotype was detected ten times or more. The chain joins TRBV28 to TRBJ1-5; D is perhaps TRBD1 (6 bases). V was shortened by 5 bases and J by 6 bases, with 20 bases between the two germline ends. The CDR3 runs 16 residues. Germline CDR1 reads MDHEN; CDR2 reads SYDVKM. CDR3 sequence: CASSPSRQVRFQPQHF. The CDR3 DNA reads TGTGCCAGCAGTCCCTCCCGACAGGTTAGATTTCAGCCCCAGCATTTT.

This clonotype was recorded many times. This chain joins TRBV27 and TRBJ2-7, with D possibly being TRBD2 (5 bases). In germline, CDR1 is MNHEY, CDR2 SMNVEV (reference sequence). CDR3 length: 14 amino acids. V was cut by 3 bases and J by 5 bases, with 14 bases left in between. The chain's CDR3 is CASSFSGKVHEQYF. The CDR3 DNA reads TGTGCCAGCAGTTTTTCGGGGAAAGTACACGAGCAGTACTTC.

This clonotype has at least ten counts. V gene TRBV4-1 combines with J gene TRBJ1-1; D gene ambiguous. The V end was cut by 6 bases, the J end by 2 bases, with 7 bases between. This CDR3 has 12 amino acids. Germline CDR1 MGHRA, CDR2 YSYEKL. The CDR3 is CASRPDNTEAFF. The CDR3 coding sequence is TGCGCCAGCAGACCAGACAACACTGAAGCTTTCTTT.

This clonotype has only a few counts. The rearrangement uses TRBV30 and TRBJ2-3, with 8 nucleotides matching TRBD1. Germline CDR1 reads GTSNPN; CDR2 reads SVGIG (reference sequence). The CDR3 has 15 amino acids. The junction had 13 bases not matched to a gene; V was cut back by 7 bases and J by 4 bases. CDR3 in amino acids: CALCSTGGSADTQYF. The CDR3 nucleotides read TGTGCCTTATGTAGCACAGGGGGGTCCGCAGATACGCAGTATTTT.

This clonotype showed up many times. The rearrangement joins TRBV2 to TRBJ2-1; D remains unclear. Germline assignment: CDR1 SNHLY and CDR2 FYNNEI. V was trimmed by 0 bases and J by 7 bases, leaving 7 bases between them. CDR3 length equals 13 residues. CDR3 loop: CASSEASTNEQFF. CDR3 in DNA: TGTGCCAGCAGTGAAGCCTCTACGAATGAGCAGTTCTTC.